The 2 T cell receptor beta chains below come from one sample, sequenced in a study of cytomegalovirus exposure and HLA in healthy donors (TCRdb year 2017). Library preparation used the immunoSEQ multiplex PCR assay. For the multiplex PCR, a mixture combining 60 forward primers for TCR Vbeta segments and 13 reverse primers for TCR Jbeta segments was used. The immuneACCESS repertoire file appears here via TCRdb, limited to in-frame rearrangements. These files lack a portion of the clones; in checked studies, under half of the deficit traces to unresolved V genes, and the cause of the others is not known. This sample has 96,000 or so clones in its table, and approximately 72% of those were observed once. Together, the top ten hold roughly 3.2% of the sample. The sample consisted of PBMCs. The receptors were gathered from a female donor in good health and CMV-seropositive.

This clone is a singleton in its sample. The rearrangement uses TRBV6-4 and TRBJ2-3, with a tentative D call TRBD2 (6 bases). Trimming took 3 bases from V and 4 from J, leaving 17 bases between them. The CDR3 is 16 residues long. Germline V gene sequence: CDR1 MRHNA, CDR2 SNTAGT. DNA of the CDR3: TGTGCCAGCAGTGAGGATTCGGGAGCCCGCGCAGATACGCAGTATTTT. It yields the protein CASSEDSGARADTQYF.

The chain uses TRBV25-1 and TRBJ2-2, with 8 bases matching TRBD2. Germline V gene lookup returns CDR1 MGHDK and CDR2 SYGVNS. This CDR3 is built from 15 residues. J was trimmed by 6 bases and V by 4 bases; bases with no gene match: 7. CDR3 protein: CASSAFPSGPGELFF. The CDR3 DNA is TGTGCCAGCAGTGCCTTTCCTAGCGGGCCCGGGGAGCTGTTTTTT.